The 3 T cell receptor beta chains below all came from one sample that was sequenced in a study of tumor and adjacent non-tumor tissue in lung cancer. The library came from three nested PCR rounds adapted from ARM-PCR protocols. TCRdb fed the multiplex PCR reads into MiXCR, producing one record per CDR3 protein. This table has under 140,000 distinct CDR3 sequences, nearly 85% appearing once. RNA was extracted from bulk tissue without any cell sorting. Specimen: lung tumor tissue. These receptor sequences come from a man between 65 and 85 years old with non-small cell lung cancer.

Concerning this clonotype: A junction end diverges from the germline sequence, so it may reflect a read error. For the CDR3, the DNA is TGTGCTAGCAGCAGAATTAACACCGGGGAGCCGTTTTTT. This codes for CASSRINTGEPFF. The chain carries TRBV6-2 or TRBV6-3 and TRBJ2-2; D may be TRBD2 (5 bases). Looked up from germline, CDR1 is MNHEY and CDR2 is SVGEGT. This CDR3 spans 13 amino acids.

Notes on this clonotype: This could be a read error, since a much larger clone is one nucleotide away. The chain is built from TRBV30 and TRBJ2-2; weak D call: TRBD1 (6 bases). Trimming took 7 bases from V and 2 from J, leaving 14 bases between them. Germline values: CDR1 GTSNPN, CDR2 SVGIG (reference sequence). This CDR3 is 14 amino acids long. The CDR3 region has the DNA TGTGCCTACCGGACAGTTCTAAACACCGGGGAGCTGTTTTTT. Protein: CAYRTVLNTGELFF.

A few counts support this clonotype. V is TRBV10-1 and J is TRBJ2-1, with TRBD1 matching 7 bases. Trimming removed 6 bases from V and 9 bases from J; junction bases left unmatched: 8. CDR1 is WNHNN and CDR2 is SYGVQD in the germline V gene (reference sequence). The CDR3 is made up of 13 amino acids. CDR3 coding DNA: TGCGCCAGCAGCCTCATAGGGGGCTTTGAGCAGTTCTTC. As protein: CASSLIGGFEQFF.